The T cell receptor (beta chain) under discussion was sequenced for a study of metastatic and nonmetastatic thyroid tumors. Study-level information: Repertoires were compared across blood and tumor or nodule tissue from malignant and benign thyroid patients. Study-wide findings and caveats: In blood and tumor, TCR beta diversity was reportedly significantly higher in malignant thyroid tumors than in benign nodules.

Original analysis: The distant-metastasis classifier for papillary thyroid cancer was built from CDR3 differences across clinicopathological groups. TCRdb re-clonotyped the PCR reads via MiXCR. Here the V and J calls rest on TCRdb's processing, not on the authors' analysis. This table holds some 7,000 clones, around 32% found once. The CDR3 covers 11 residues. The germline V and J ends were trimmed by 6 bases and 5 bases, with 11 bases remaining between them. Germline V gene sequence: CDR1 DFQATT, CDR2 SNEGSKA (reference sequence). Treatment of any kind had been given to no patient before thyroid surgery. Regarding this clone: Its antigen is not identified.

The specimen was adjacent normal tissue. The chain carries TRBV20-1 and TRBJ2-7; D uncertain. This receptor was taken from a female donor with papillary thyroid cancer or a benign thyroid nodule (not recorded which). Some clones in this sample may be carry-over from other donors' samples. The CDR3 is CSADGHDEQYF. The CDR3 DNA is TGCAGTGCGGACGGTCACGACGAGCAGTACTTC.